This passage covers 15 T cell receptor beta chains from one sample sequenced in a study of CD8+ T cells in alopecia areata. The treatment denotes: oral pan-JAK inhibitor, 5-10 mg twice daily. Investigators isolated RNA and reverse transcribed it into cDNA to act as the sequencing template. Only in-frame clones appear in the TCRdb table, and some are missing; sequencing was by immunoSEQ multiplex PCR. Of over 100,000 clones detected, about 60% appear once; the ten largest clones hold 12%. This sample comprised CD8+ T cells sorted from blood, obtained at week 24, from a patient treated with tofacitinib. These receptors came from a human donor with alopecia areata.

V usage is TRBV23-1 and J usage is TRBJ2-3; D is undetermined. TRBV23-1 is marked as an open reading frame, function uncertain. Trimming stripped 6 bases from V and 1 base from J, with 8 bases between. The CDR3 sequence is 13 residues long. CDR3 sequence: CASSERGTDTQYF. The CDR3 region has the DNA TGCGCCAGCAGCGAAAGAGGCACAGATACGCAGTATTTT.

The gene calls are TRBV4-1 and TRBJ2-1; 7 bases fit TRBD2. Trimming removed 5 bases from V and 7 bases from J; junction bases left unmatched: 5. The germline CDR1 and CDR2 sequences are MGHRA and YSYEKL. The CDR3 covers 13 residues. Here the CDR3 reads CASSSPGGNEQFF. CDR3 DNA: TGCGCCAGCAGCTCCCCGGGGGGAAATGAGCAGTTCTTC.

This chain links TRBV13 with TRBJ2-7; perhaps TRBD1 as D (5 bases). Germline assignment: CDR1 PRHDT and CDR2 FYEKMQ (reference sequence). V was cut by 5 bases and J by 4 bases, with 12 bases left in between. CDR3 length: 13 amino acids. The chain's CDR3 is CASSPPRQYEQYF. The CDR3, as DNA: TGTGCCAGCAGCCCCCCCCGACAGTACGAGCAGTACTTC.

Turning to this clone: A read error may produce the germline difference seen at one junction end. The chain recombines TRBV18 with TRBJ2-7; no reliable D call. The germline CDR1 and CDR2 sequences are KGHSH and LQKENI. The CDR3 extends over 13 amino acids. Written as DNA, the CDR3 is TGTGCCAGCTCATCACCCTACAGCTACGAGCAGTACTTC. It encodes CASSSPYSYEQYF.

The chain links TRBV9 to TRBJ1-6, with D unresolved. The germline gives CDR1 SGDLS, CDR2 YYNGEE. The CDR3 length is 15 residues. V lost 0 bases, J lost 5 bases, and 9 bases lay in between. CDR3 coding DNA: TGTGCCAGCAGCGTAGACCGACCCCATAATTCACCCCTCCACTTT. Its protein is CASSVDRPHNSPLHF.

The gene calls are TRBV10-3 and TRBJ1-2; perhaps TRBD1 as D (5 bases). CDR3 size: 14 residues. V lost 7 bases to trimming and J lost 3 bases, with 15 bases between them. In germline, CDR1 is ENHRY, CDR2 SYGVKD. Here the CDR3 DNA reads TGTGCCATCACTGAACCAGGGATGGACTATGGCTACACCTTC. This gives the protein CAITEPGMDYGYTF.

On this clone itself: This same CDR3 is encoded by further DNA sequences in the sample. The chain recombines TRBV27 with TRBJ1-1; D gene uncertain. Germline V gene sequence: CDR1 MNHEY, CDR2 SMNVEV (reference sequence). The V end lost 2 bases, the J end lost 0 bases, and 7 bases lay between the germline ends. CDR3 length equals 14 residues. CDR3 residues: CASSLSSLNTEAFF. The CDR3 region has the DNA TGTGCCAGCAGTTTAAGTTCATTGAACACTGAAGCTTTCTTT.

Comment on this clone: This likely reflects a read error, since a far larger clone is one base away. The genes are TRBV6-1 and TRBJ2-2; D is uncertain. Germline V CDR1 and CDR2: MNHNS, SASEGT. The V gene lost 3 bases and the J gene lost 0 bases, with 2 bases spanning the gap. This CDR3 has 13 residues. Written as DNA, the CDR3 is TGTGCCAGCAGTGACACGAACACCGGGGAGCTGTTTTTT. Protein: CASSDTNTGELFF.

In this sample, this clone turned up a few times. A single base is all that separates this from a far larger clone, so a read error is likely. V and J are TRBV7-9 and TRBJ2-7; 16 nucleotides match TRBD2. V was clipped by 2 bases and J by 6 bases; unmatched bases: 7. This CDR3 region has 17 residues. CDR1 and CDR2 (germline): SEHNR, FQNEAQ (reference sequence). The CDR3 DNA follows: TGTGCCAGCAGCTTAAGGATGGGACTAGCGGGGGGGGGCGAGCAGTACTTC. Protein sequence: CASSLRMGLAGGGEQYF.

The table lists this clone with a few counts. The chain uses TRBV7-9 and TRBJ2-7; no definite D call. Trimming stripped 1 base from V and 2 bases from J, with 6 bases between. Germline lookup yields CDR1 SEHNR and CDR2 FQNEAQ (reference sequence). The CDR3 runs 13 residues. CDR3 region: CASSLDDTYEQYF. CDR3 nucleotides: TGTGCCAGCAGCTTAGACGACACCTACGAGCAGTACTTC.

This chain links TRBV9 with TRBJ1-2, with D possibly matching TRBD1 (6 bases). The CDR3 runs to 13 residues. The germline V gene encodes CDR1 SGDLS and CDR2 YYNGEE. Between the trimmed V and J ends, which lost 3 bases and 5 bases, there was a span of 11 bases. The CDR3 reads CASSDREKYGYTF. The CDR3 bases are TGTGCCAGCAGCGACAGGGAGAAGTATGGCTACACCTTC.

The chain has TRBV27 and TRBJ1-1, with D unresolved. Germline values: CDR1 MNHEY, CDR2 SMNVEV (reference sequence). V shed 5 bases and J shed 2 bases, with 15 bases lying between them. There are 15 residues in the CDR3. The CDR3 region has the DNA TGTGCCAGCAGTCCCGAACGTCGACCAAACACTGAAGCTTTCTTT. Encoded protein: CASSPERRPNTEAFF.

The J gene is TRBJ2-7, the V gene TRBV29-1; D possibly corresponds to TRBD2 (5 bases). This CDR3 contains 13 residues. The germline gives CDR1 SQVTM, CDR2 ANQGSEA. V gave up 3 bases and J gave up 3 bases, with 12 bases separating them. The CDR3 region is CSVESQTNYEQYF. For the CDR3, the DNA is TGCAGCGTTGAGTCCCAGACTAACTACGAGCAGTACTTC.

V gene TRBV15 combines with J gene TRBJ2-3, with D possibly TRBD1 on 5 matching bases. Germline lookup yields CDR1 LNHNV and CDR2 YYDKDF (reference sequence). Trimming cost V 7 bases and J 4 bases, with 15 bases left between them. This CDR3 is 14 amino acids long. The CDR3 region is CATKRTSSPDTQYF. In nucleotides, the CDR3 is TGTGCCACCAAAAGGACATCTTCCCCAGATACGCAGTATTTT.

This clone appeared a few times. The chain couples TRBV5-6 to TRBJ2-1, with TRBD1 as a possible D gene (6 bases). The V and J ends lost 4 bases and 9 bases respectively, with 11 bases between them. This CDR3 is 12 amino acids long. Germline CDR1 reads SGHDT; CDR2 reads YYEEEE. In DNA form, the CDR3 reads TGTGCCAGCAGCCCGGACAGCACTGAGCAGTTCTTC. It translates to CASSPDSTEQFF.